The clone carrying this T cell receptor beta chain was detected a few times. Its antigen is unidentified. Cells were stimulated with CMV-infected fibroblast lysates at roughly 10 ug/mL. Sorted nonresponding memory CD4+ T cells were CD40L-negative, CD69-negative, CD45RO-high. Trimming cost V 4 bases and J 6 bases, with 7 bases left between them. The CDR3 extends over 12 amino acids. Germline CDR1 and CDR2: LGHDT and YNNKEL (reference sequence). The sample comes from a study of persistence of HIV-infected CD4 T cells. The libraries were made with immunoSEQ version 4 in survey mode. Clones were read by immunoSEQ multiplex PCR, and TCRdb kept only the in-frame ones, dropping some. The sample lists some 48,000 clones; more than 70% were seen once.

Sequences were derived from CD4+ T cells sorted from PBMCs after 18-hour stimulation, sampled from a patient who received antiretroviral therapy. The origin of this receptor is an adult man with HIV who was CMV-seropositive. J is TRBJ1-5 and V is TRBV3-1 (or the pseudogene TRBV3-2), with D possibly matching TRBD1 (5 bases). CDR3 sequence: CASSPQGQPQHF. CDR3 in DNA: TGTGCCAGCAGCCCCCAGGGTCAGCCCCAGCATTTT.